This T cell receptor (beta chain) derives from a study of immune evolution from preneoplasia to lung adenocarcinoma. Profiling relied on immunoSEQ multiplex PCR, and the TCRdb table lists in-frame clones only, not all of them. The sample shows about 2,800 clones, roughly 82% of them seen only once. Trimming stripped 1 base from V and 3 bases from J, with 10 bases between. Germline values: CDR1 SGHTA, CDR2 FQGNSA. This CDR3 has 14 residues. This TCR came from a person between 70 and 80 years old with lung adenocarcinoma. Material: FFPE atypical adenomatous hyperplasia tissue from the lung. Subset meaning: atypical adenomatous hyperplasia (AAH), lung preneoplasia. The chain is built from TRBV7-2 and TRBJ2-7; D not certain. The CDR3 nucleotides are TGTGCCAGCAGCTTAGGGGTAGGAAGCTACGAGCAGTACTTC. This gives the protein CASSLGVGSYEQYF.